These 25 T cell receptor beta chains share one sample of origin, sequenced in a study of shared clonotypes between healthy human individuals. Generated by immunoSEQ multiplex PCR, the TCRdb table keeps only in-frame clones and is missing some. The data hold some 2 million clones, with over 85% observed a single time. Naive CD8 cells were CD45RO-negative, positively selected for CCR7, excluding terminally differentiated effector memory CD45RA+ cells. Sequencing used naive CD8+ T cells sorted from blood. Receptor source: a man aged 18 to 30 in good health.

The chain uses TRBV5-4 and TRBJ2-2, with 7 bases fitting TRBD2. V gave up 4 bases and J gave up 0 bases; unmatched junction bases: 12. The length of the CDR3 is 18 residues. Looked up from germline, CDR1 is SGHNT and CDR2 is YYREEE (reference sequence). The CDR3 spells CASSPSGVGFANTGELFF. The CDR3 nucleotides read TGTGCCAGCAGCCCGAGCGGGGTGGGGTTCGCGAACACCGGGGAGCTGTTTTTT.

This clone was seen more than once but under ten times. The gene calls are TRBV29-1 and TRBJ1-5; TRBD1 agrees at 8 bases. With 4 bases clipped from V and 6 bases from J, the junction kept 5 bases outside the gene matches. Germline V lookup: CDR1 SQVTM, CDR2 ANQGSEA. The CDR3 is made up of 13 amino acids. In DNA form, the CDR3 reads TGCAGCGTTGGCTGGGACAGGCTTCAGCCCCAGCATTTT. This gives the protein CSVGWDRLQPQHF.

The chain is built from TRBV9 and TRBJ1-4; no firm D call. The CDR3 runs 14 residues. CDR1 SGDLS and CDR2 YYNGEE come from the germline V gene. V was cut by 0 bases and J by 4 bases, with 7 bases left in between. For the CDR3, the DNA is TGTGCCAGCAGCGTAGGCAACATTAATGAAAAACTGTTTTTT. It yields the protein CASSVGNINEKLFF.

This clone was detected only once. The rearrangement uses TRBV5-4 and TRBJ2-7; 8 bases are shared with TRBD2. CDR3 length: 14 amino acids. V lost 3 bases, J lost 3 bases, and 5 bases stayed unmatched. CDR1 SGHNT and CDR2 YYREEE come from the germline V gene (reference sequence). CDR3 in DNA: TGTGCCAGCAGCTATAGCGGGAAAGTCTACGAGCAGTACTTC. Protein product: CASSYSGKVYEQYF.

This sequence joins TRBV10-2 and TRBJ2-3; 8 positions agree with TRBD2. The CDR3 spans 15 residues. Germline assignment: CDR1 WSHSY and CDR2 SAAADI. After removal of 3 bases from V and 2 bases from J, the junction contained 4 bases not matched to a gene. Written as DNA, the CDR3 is TGCGCCAGCAGTGAAGCACTAGCGGTCACAGATACGCAGTATTTT. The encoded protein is CASSEALAVTDTQYF.

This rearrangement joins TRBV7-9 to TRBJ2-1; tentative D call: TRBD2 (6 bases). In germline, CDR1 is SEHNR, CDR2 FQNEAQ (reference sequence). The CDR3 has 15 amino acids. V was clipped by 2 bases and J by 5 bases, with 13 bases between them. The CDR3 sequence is CASSLSEGPNNEQFF. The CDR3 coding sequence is TGTGCCAGCAGCTTATCGGAGGGGCCCAACAATGAGCAGTTCTTC.

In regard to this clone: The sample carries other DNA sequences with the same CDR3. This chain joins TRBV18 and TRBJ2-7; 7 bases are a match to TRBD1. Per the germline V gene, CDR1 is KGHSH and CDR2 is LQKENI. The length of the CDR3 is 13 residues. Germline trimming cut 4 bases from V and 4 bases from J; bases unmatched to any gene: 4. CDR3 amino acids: CASSLGQTYEQYF. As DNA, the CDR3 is TGTGCCAGCTCACTGGGACAGACTTACGAGCAGTACTTC.

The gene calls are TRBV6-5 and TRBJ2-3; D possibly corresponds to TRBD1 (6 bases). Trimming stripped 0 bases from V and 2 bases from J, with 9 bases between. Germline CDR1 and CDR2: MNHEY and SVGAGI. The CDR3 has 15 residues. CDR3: CASSYSRGHTDTQYF. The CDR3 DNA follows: TGTGCCAGCAGTTACTCCCGGGGACACACAGATACGCAGTATTTT.

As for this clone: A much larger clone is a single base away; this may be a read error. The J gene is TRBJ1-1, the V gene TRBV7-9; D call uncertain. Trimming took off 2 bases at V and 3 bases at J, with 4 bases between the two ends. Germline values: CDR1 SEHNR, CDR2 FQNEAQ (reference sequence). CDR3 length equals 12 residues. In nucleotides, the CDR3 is TGTGCCAGCAGCTTATGGGACACTGAAGCTTTCTTT. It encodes CASSLWDTEAFF.

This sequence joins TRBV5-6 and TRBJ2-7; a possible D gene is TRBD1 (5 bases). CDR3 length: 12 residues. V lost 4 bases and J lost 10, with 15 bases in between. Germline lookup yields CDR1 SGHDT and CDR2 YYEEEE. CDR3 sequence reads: CASSGSPGKQYF. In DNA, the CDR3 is TGTGCCAGCAGCGGGTCTCCAGGGAAACAGTACTTC.

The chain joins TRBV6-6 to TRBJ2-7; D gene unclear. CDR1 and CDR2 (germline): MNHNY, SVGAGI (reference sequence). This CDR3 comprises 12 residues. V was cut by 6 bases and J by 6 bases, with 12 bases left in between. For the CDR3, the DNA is TGTGCCAGCAGCCCCACATTTGTCGAGCAGTACTTC. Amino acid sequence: CASSPTFVEQYF.

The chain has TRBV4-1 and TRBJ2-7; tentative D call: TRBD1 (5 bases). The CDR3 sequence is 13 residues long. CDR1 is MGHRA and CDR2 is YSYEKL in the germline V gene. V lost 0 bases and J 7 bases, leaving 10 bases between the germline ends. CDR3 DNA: TGCGCCAGCAGCCAAGAGGCAGGGTGGGAGCAGTACTTC. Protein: CASSQEAGWEQYF.

The CDR3 nucleotides are TGTGCCAGCAGTTACTCTGGGGGCGGCGCCACAGATACGCAGTATTTT. Its protein is CASSYSGGGATDTQYF. The chain carries TRBV6-5 and TRBJ2-3, with D possibly TRBD1 on 6 matching bases. Germline values: CDR1 MNHEY, CDR2 SVGAGI. Trimming cost V 0 bases and J 2 bases, with 12 bases left between them. The CDR3 sequence is 16 residues long.

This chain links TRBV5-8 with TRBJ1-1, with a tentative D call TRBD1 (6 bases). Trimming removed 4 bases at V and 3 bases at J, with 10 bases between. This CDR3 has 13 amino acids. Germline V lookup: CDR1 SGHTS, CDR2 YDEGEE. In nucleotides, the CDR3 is TGTGCCAGCAGCGGGGGGGCCTACACTGAAGCTTTCTTT. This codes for CASSGGAYTEAFF.

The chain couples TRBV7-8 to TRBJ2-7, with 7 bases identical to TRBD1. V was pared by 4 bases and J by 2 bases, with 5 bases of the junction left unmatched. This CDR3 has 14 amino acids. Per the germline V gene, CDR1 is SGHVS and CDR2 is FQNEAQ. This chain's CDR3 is CASSSQQGTYEQYF. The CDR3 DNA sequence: TGTGCCAGCAGCTCACAACAGGGGACCTACGAGCAGTACTTC. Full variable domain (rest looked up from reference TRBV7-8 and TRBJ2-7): GAGVSQSPRYKVAKRGQDVALRCDPISGHVSLFWYQQALGQGPEFLTYFQNEAQLDKSGLPSDRFFAERPEGSVSTLKIQRTQQEDSAVYLCASSSQQGTYEQYFGPGTRLTVT.

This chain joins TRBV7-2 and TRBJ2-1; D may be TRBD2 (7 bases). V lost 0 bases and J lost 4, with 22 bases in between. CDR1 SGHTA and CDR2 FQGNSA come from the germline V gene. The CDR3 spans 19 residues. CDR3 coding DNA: TGTGCCAGCAGCTTAGCTATCCTAGCGGAAAGACAGGAGTACAATGAGCAGTTCTTC. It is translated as CASSLAILAERQEYNEQFF.

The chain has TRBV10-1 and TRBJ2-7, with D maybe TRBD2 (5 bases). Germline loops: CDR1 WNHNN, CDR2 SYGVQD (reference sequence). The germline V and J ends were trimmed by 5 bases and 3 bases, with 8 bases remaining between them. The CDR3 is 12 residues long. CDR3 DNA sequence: TGCGCCAGCAGTCCAGGACTCTACGAGCAGTACTTC. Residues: CASSPGLYEQYF.

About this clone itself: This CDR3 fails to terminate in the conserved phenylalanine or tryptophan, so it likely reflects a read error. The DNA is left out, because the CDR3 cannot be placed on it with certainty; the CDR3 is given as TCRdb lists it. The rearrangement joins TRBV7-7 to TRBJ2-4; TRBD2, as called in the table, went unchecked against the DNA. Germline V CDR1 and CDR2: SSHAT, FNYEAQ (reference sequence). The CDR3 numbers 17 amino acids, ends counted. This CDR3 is CASSLERGGRPKTFVFL.

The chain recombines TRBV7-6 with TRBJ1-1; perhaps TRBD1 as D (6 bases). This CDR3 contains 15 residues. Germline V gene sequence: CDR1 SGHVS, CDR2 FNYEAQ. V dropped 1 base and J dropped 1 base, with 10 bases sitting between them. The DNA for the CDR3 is TGTGCCAGCAGCTTAGTTCCAGGGGCGAACACTGAAGCTTTCTTT. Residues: CASSLVPGANTEAFF.

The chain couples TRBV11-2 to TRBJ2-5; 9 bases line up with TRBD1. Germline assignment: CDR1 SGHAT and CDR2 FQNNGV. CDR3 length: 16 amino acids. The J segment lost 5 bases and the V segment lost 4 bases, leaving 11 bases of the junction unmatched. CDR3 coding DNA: TGTGCCAGCAGCTACACAGGGGGCCTCGGTAGCGAGACCCAGTACTTC. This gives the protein CASSYTGGLGSETQYF.

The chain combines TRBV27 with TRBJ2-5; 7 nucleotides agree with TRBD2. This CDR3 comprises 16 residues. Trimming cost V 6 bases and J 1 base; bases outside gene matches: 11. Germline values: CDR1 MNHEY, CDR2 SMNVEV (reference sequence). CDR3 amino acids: CASSLTPSGAQETQYF. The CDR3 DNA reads TGTGCCAGCAGCCTAACCCCCAGCGGGGCCCAAGAGACCCAGTACTTC.

In nucleotides, the CDR3 is TGTGCCAGCAGTTTATCTATCGGGAGGTATAGCACCGGGGAGCTGTTTTTT. This translates into CASSLSIGRYSTGELFF. The chain couples TRBV27 to TRBJ2-2; 7 bases match TRBD2. The CDR3 is 17 amino acids. Germline V gives CDR1 MNHEY, CDR2 SMNVEV (reference sequence). V gave up 0 bases and J gave up 4 bases; unmatched junction bases: 8.

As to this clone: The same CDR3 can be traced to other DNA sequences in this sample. The CDR3 nucleotides are TGTGCCAGCAGCTTGATGACCTATCATTACACCGGGGAGCTGTTTTTT. It codes for CASSLMTYHYTGELFF. The genes are TRBV5-6 and TRBJ2-2; D unclear. Germline CDR1 reads SGHDT; CDR2 reads YYEEEE. The CDR3 totals 16 residues. Trimming took off 1 base at V and 3 bases at J, with 13 bases between the two ends.

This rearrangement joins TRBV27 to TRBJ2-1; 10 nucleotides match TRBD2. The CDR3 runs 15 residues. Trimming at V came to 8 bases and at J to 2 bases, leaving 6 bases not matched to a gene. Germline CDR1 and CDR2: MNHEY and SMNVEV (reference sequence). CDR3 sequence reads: CASFLLAGAYNEQFF. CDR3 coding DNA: TGTGCCAGCTTTTTGCTAGCGGGAGCCTACAATGAGCAGTTCTTC.

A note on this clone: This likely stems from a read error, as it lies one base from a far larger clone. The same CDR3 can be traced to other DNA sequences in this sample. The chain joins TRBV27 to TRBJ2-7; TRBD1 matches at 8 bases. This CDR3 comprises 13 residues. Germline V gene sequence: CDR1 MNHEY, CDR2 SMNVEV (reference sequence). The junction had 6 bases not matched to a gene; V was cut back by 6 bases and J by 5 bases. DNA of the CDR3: TGTGCCAGCAGCCTCGGACAGGGCCACGAGCAGTACTTC. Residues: CASSLGQGHEQYF.